This entry concerns a single T cell receptor (beta chain). Its target is not known. The data were taken from a study of cytomegalovirus exposure and HLA in healthy donors. Notes on the study in general: Among the CMV-associated chains, a few were confirmed in vitro as specific for CMV antigens. Presence/absence analyses assumed roughly uniform sequencing depth across donors, which may not hold.

This CDR3 contains 13 residues. The germline CDR1 and CDR2 sequences are SNHLY and FYNNEI. J lost 10 bases, V lost 1 base, and 5 bases had no gene match. The PCR contained 60 Vbeta and 13 Jbeta primers. The protocol was immunoSEQ multiplex PCR, while the TCRdb copy is restricted to in-frame clones and leaves out a portion. The table counts tens of thousands of clones; about 3.8% lies in the top ten. The receptor comes from a female donor in good health and CMV-seropositive. The chain has TRBV2 and TRBJ1-1; 8 positions match TRBD1. Sequencing was done on a sample of PBMCs. The CDR3 bases are TGTGCCAGCAGTGAAGTTGGGACAGGTGTAGCTTTCTTT. Protein product: CASSEVGTGVAFF.